The present TCR beta chain was sequenced within a study of T cell changes during pregnancy in multiple sclerosis. The repertoire was sequenced with immunoSEQ multiplex PCR; TCRdb's copy has only in-frame clones and lacks some. In the table there are about 40,000 clones, 85% to 95% of which are singletons. Trimming pared 2 bases from V and 9 bases from J, leaving 20 bases between. Germline V gene lookup returns CDR1 SGHTA and CDR2 FQGNSA. This CDR3 has 15 residues. This TCR derives from a female donor with multiple sclerosis, enrolled in a pregnancy study. J is TRBJ2-7 and V is TRBV7-2; D is possibly TRBD2 (6 bases). This specimen was CD4+ T cells from peripheral blood mononuclear cells, taken before pregnancy. The CDR3: CASSLRSGETSGQYF. The CDR3 coding sequence is TGTGCCAGCAGCTTAAGGTCGGGAGAAACTTCGGGGCAGTACTTC.